This T cell receptor beta chain was identified during a study of early T cells in non-severe SARS-CoV-2 infection (dated by TCRdb to the early 2020s). About the study as a whole: Bulk RNA from unsorted whole blood was used for TCR sequencing, so alpha and beta chains could not be paired.

This was a case-control study nested in a cohort of healthcare workers in London, UK, who had nasopharyngeal swab PCR tests and blood samples taken every week. Healthcare workers were recruited between 23 and 31 March 2020, during the week of the UK lockdown, and were followed weekly for up to roughly 15 weeks. This clonotype came up many times. Its antigen is unknown. No qualities accompany the bases; no much larger clone lies one base away. The investigation overall reported the following: VDJdb matching was skewed toward anti-spike CD8 responses, so virus-specific expansions were likely underestimated and private and CD4 specificities were missed.

Library creation used 5' RACE. Sequencing was performed on a NextSeq 500. Unique molecular identifiers were attached to individual cDNA molecules in the TCR library protocol so that sequencing error and PCR bias could be corrected. Sequencing covered both TCR alpha and beta chains, and within each sample the abundances of alpha and beta sequences were tightly co-correlated. The source study handled its data this way. V gene, J gene and CDR3 annotation of TCR sequences was performed with Decombinator V4. Expanded TCRs were defined as changing significantly between any two time points under a Poisson model with p below 0.0001. TCR abundances were normalised to the total number of TCRs sequenced per sample and were expressed as counts per million. MAIT TCRs were defined by TRAV1-2 paired with TRAJ12, TRAJ20 or TRAJ33, and iNKT TCRs by TRAV10 paired with TRAJ18. VDJdb, accessed 1 November 2021, was searched for CMV, EBV and SARS-CoV-2 annotated TCRs, with TCRs annotated for multiple antigens excluded. TCRdb applied fastp at Q25 and MiXCR to the public reads, then kept only in-frame beta chains. Entries that share a CDR3 protein sequence are merged under the most common genes and DNA. In this record, the V and J calls reflect TCRdb's handling and not the investigators' own analysis. The sample contains some 60,000 distinct CDR3 sequences, 6% to 8.5% of them found a single time. Jointly, the top ten make up about 3.3% of the sample.

Counted from cysteine to phenylalanine, this CDR3 has 14 amino acids. The sequence is cut down to CDR3 DNA, 42 bases in frame from base 1. CDR1 SNHLY and CDR2 FYNNEI were looked up in the germline V gene. Trimming accounts for 5 bases at V and 3 bases at J, while the number of junction bases matched to no gene is 5. The clonotype was recovered from an adult who was a healthcare worker with PCR-confirmed SARS-CoV-2 infection or an uninfected control (not recorded which). Sequencing was performed on whole blood. This sequence uses TRBV2 and TRBJ2-3; 7 bases in the middle match TRBD1. The sequenced DNA is TGTGCCAGCAGTAGTACCAGGGGGACAGATACGCAGTATTTT. Its protein reads: CASSSTRGTDTQYF.